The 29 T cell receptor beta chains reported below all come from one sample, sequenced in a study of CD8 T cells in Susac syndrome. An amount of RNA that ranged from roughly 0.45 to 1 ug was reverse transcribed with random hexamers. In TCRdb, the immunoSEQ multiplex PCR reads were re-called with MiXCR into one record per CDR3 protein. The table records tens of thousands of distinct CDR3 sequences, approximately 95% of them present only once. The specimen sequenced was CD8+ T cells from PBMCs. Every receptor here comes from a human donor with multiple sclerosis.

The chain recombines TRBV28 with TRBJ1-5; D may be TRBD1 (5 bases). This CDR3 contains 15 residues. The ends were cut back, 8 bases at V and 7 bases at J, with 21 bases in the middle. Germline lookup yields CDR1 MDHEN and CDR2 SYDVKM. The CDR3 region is CASSWPGRVGQPQHF. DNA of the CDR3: TGTGCCAGCTCATGGCCTGGCAGGGTTGGCCAGCCCCAGCATTTT.

DNA for the CDR3: TGTGCCAGCACACAGGGAAACGAAAAACTGTTTTTT. Protein: CASTQGNEKLFF. The chain combines TRBV7-9 with TRBJ1-4, with D possibly being TRBD1 (6 bases). Trimming removed 7 bases from V and 8 bases from J, with 11 bases in between. There are 12 residues in the CDR3. Germline CDR1 reads SEHNR; CDR2 reads FQNEAQ (reference sequence).

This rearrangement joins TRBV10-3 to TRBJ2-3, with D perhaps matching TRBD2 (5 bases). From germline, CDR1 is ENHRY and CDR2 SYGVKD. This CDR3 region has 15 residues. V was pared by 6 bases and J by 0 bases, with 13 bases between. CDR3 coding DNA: TGTGCCATCAGGACGGGATCTTTTAGCACAGATACGCAGTATTTT. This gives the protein CAIRTGSFSTDTQYF.

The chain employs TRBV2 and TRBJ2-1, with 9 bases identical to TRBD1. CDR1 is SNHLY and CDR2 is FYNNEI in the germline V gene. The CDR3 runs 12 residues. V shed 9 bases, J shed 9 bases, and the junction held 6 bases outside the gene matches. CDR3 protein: CASGTGRVEQFF. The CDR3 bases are TGTGCCAGTGGGACAGGGCGGGTTGAGCAGTTCTTC.

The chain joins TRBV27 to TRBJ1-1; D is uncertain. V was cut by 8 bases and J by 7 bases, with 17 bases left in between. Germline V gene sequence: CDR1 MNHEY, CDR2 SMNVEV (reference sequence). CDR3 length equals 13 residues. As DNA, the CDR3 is TGTGCCAGCTCCCTAAAGCTGGGCGATGAAGCTTTCTTT. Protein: CASSLKLGDEAFF.

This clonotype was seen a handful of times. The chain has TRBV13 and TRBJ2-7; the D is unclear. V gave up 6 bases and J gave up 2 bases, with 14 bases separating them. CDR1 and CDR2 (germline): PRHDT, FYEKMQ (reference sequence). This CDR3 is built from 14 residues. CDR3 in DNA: TGTGCCAGCAGTGTGGCCGAGCGAGCCTACGAGCAGTACTTC. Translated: CASSVAERAYEQYF.

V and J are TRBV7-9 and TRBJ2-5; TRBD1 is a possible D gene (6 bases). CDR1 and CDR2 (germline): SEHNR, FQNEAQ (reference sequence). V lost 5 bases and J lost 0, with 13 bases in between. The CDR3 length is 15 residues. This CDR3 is CASSLDWDNQETQYF. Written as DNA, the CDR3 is TGTGCCAGCAGCCTCGACTGGGACAACCAAGAGACCCAGTACTTC.

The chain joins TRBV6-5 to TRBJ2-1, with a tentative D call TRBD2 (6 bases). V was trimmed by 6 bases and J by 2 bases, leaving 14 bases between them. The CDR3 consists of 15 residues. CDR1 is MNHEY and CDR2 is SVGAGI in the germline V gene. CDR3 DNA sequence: TGTGCCAGCAGGACAAGACTAGAAACCTACAATGAGCAGTTCTTC. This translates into CASRTRLETYNEQFF.

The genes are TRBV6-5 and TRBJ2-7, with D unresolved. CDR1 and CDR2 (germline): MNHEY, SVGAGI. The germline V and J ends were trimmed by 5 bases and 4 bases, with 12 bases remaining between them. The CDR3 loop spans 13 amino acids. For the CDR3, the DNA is TGTGCCAGCAGTCTGGCGGAAGGTTACGAGCAGTACTTC. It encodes CASSLAEGYEQYF.

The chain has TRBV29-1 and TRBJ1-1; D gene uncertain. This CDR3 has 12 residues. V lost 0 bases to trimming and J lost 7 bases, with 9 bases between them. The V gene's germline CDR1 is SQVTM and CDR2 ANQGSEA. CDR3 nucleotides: TGCAGCGTTGAAGAAGGGTACCGTGAAGCTTTCTTT. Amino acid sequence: CSVEEGYREAFF.

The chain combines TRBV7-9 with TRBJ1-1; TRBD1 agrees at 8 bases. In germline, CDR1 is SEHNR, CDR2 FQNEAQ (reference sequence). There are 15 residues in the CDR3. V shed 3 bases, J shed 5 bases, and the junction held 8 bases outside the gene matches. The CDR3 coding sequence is TGTGCCAGCAGCTTGGCCCGGGACAGGACAACTGAAGCTTTCTTT. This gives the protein CASSLARDRTTEAFF.

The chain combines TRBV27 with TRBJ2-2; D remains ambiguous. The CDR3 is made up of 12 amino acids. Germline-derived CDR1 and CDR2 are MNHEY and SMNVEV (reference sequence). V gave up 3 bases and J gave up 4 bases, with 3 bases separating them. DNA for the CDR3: TGTGCCAGCAGTTTTGGCACCGGGGAGCTGTTTTTT. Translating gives CASSFGTGELFF.

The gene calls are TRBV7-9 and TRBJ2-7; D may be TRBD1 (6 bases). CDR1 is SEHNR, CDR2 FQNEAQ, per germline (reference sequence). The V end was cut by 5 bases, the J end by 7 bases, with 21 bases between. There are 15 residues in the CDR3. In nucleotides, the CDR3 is TGTGCCAGCAGCCCGCCTCCGGCAGGGGACGGGGAGCAGTACTTC. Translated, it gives CASSPPPAGDGEQYF.

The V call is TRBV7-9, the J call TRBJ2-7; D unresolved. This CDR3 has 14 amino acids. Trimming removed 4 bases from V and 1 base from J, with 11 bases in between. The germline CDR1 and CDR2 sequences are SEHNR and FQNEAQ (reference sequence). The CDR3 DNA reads TGTGCCAGCAGCTCGGACCGGCGGTCCTACGAGCAGTACTTC. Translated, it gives CASSSDRRSYEQYF.

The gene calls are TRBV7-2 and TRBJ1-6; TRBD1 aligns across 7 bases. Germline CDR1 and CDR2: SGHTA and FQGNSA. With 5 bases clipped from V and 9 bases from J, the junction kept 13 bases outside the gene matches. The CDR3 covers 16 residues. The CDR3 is CASSARTGEWASPLHF. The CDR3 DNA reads TGTGCCAGCAGCGCCCGAACAGGGGAATGGGCTTCACCCCTCCACTTT.

CDR3 in amino acids: CASNQGHGYTF. The CDR3 DNA follows: TGTGCCAGCAATCAGGGCCATGGCTACACCTTC. The rearrangement joins TRBV25-1 to TRBJ1-2, with D maybe TRBD1 (5 bases). Per germline, CDR1 MGHDK and CDR2 SYGVNS. The CDR3 runs to 11 residues. With 7 bases removed from V and 6 bases from J, the gap between germline ends came to 9 bases.

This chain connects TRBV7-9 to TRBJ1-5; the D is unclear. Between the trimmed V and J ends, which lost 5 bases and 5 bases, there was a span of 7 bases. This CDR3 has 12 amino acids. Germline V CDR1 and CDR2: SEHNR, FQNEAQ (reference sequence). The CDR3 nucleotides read TGTGCCAGCAGCGTCGGGGATCAGCCCCAGCATTTT. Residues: CASSVGDQPQHF.

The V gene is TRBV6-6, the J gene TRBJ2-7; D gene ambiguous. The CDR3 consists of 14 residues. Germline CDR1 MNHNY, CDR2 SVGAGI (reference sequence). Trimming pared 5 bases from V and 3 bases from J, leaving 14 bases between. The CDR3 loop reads CASSLDPDGYEQYF. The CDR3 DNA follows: TGTGCCAGCAGTCTCGACCCTGACGGCTACGAGCAGTACTTC.

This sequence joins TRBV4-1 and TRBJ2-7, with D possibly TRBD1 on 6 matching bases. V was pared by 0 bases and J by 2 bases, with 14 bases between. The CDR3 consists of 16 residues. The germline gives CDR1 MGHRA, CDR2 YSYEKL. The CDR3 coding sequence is TGCGCCAGCAGCCAAGATGGGGCAGGGGACCCCTACGAGCAGTACTTC. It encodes CASSQDGAGDPYEQYF.

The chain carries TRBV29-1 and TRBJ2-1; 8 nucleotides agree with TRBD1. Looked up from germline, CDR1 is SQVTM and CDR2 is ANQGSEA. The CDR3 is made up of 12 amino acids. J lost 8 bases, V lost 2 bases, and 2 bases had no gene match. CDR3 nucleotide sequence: TGCAGCGTTGAACAGGGGGCGGATGAGCAGTTCTTC. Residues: CSVEQGADEQFF.

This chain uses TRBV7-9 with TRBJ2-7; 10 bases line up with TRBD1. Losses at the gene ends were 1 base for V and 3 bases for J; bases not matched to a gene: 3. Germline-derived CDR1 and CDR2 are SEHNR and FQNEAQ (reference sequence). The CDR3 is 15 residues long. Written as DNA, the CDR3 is TGTGCCAGCAGCTTAGGCCGGGACAGGGGCTACGAGCAGTACTTC. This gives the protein CASSLGRDRGYEQYF.

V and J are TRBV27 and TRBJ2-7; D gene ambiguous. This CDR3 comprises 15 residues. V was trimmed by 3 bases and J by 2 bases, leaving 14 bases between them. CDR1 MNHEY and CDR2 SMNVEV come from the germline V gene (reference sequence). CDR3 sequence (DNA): TGTGCCAGCAGTTTCGAATTCCCGCTCACCTACGAGCAGTACTTC. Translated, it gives CASSFEFPLTYEQYF.

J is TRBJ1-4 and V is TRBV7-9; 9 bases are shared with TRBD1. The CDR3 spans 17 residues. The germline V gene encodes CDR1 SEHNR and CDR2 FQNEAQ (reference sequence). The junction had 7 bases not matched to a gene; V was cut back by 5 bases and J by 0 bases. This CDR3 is CASSPRGQGPTNEKLFF. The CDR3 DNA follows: TGTGCCAGCAGCCCCCGGGGACAGGGCCCAACTAATGAAAAACTGTTTTTT.

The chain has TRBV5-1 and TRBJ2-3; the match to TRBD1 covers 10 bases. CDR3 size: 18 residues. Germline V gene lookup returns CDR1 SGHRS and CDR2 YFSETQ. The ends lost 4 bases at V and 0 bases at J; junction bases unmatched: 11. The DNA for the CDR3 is TGCGCCAGCAGCCAGTCCCGGGACAGGGGACAAAGCACAGATACGCAGTATTTT. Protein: CASSQSRDRGQSTDTQYF.

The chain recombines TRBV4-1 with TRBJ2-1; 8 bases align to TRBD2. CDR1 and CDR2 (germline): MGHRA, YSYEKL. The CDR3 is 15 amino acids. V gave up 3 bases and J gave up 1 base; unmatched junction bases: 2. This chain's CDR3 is CASSHERGSYNEQFF. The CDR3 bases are TGCGCCAGCAGCCATGAGCGGGGGTCCTACAATGAGCAGTTCTTC.

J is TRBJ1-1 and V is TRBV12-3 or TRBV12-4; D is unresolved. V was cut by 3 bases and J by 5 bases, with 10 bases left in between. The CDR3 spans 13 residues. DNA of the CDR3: TGTGCCAGCAGTTTCGGGGTTGGGACTGAAGCTTTCTTT. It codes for CASSFGVGTEAFF.

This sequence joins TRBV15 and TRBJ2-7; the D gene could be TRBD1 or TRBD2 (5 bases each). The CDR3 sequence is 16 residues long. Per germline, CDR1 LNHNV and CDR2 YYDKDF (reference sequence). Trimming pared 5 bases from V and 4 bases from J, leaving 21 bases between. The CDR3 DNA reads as TGTGCCACCAGCCCCCACACCGAGGGGCTTCCATACGAGCAGTACTTC. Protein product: CATSPHTEGLPYEQYF.

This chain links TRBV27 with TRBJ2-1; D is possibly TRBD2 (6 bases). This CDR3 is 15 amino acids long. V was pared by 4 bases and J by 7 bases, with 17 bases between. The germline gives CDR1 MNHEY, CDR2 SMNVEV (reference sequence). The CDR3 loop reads CASSYRGFMRNEQFF. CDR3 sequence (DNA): TGTGCCAGCAGTTACCGGGGGTTTATGAGGAATGAGCAGTTCTTC.

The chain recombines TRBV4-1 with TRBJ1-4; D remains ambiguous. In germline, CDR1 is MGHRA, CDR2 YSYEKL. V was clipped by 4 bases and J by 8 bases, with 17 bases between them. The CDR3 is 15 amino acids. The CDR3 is CASSPSQSSREKLFF. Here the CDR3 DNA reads TGCGCCAGCAGCCCATCACAGAGCTCACGGGAAAAACTGTTTTTT.